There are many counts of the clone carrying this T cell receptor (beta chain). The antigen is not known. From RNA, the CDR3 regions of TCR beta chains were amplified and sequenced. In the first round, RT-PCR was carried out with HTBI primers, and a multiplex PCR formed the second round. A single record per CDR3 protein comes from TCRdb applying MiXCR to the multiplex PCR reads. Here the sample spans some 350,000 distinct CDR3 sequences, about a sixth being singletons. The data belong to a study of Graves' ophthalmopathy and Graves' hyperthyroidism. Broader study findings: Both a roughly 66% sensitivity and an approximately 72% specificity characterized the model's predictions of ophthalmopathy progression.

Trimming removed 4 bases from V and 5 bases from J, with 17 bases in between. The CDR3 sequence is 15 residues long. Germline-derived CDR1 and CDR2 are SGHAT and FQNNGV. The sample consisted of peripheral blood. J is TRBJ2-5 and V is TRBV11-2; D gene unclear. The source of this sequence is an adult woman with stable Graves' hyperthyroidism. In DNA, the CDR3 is TGTGCCAGCAGCTACCGGGTCGGCCTGGGGGAGACCCAGTACTTC. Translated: CASSYRVGLGETQYF.